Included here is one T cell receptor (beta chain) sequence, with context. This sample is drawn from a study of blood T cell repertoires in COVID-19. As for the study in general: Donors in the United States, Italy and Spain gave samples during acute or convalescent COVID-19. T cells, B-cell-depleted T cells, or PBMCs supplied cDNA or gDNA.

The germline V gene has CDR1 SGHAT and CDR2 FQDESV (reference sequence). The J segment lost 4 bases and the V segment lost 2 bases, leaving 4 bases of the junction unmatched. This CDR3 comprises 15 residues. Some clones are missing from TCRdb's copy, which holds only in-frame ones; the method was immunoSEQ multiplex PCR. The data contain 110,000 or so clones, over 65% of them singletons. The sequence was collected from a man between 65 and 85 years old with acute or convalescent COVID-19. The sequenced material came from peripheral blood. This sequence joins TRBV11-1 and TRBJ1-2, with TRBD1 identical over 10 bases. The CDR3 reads CASSLSGDRGYGYTF. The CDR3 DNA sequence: TGTGCCAGCAGCTTATCGGGGGACAGGGGCTATGGCTACACCTTC.